The rows below give T cell receptor beta chains drawn from one sample of a study of T-cell reconstitution after alpha-beta-depleted transplantation in children. MiXCR, applied by TCRdb to the PCR reads, yields one record per CDR3 protein. Found here are about 76,000 distinct CDR3 sequences, 12% to 15% of them singletons; the top ten hold around 26%. The sample was PBMCs, mostly from graft donor cells, taken 180 days after TCRalphabeta/CD19-depleted stem cell transplant. The origin of the receptors is a male patient aged 2-10 years who had a stem cell transplant for acute lymphoblastic leukemia, so the T cells may come from the graft donor. CDR3s include the opening cysteine and the closing phenylalanine or tryptophan. Fields, in order: clone size, D gene, J gene, V gene, CDR3 protein, CDR3 DNA. The D gene is left open where the match is weak. Some rows mark clone size as missing; the rest say once, few, many or name a class of expanded clone.

>few|NA|TRBJ1-2|TRBV7-9
CASSLGANYGYTF
TGTGCCAGCAGCTTGGGGGCTAACTATGGCTACACCTTC
>NA|NA|TRBJ2-7|TRBV28
CASSHGTLSSYEQYF
TGTGCCAGCAGTCACGGGACTCTTAGTTCCTACGAGCAGTACTTC
>NA|NA|TRBJ1-2|TRBV7-2
CASSQRGSGGYGYTF
TGTGCCAGCAGCCAAAGAGGGTCGGGGGGCTATGGCTACACCTTC
>few|NA|TRBJ2-5|TRBV7-7
CASSLLTKETQYF
TGTGCTAGCAGCTTACTCACGAAGGAGACCCAGTACTTC
>NA|NA|TRBJ2-1|TRBV29-1
CSTGNEQFF
TGCAGCACGGGGAATGAGCAGTTCTTC
>NA|NA|TRBJ2-1|TRBV7-2
CASITSSYNEQFF
TGTGCCAGCATCACGAGCTCCTACAATGAGCAGTTCTTC
>NA|TRBD1|TRBJ2-7|TRBV12-3/TRBV12-4
CASSLAGTVYEQYF
TGTGCCAGCAGTTTAGCGGGGACAGTCTACGAGCAGTACTTC
>few|NA|TRBJ2-4|TRBV7-9
CASSSRDLKNIQYF
TGTGCCAGCAGCTCCCGGGACCTCAAAAACATTCAGTACTTC
>NA|NA|TRBJ2-1|TRBV6-1
CASSPLKERAYNEQFF
TGTGCCAGCAGTCCCCTAAAGGAAAGGGCCTACAATGAGCAGTTCTTC
>NA|NA|TRBJ2-2|TRBV29-1
CSVSLAPWSGELFF
TGCAGCGTTTCTTTGGCCCCCTGGTCCGGGGAGCTGTTTTTT
>NA|NA|TRBJ1-1|TRBV5-6
CASSWTPGALTEAFF
TGTGCCAGCAGCTGGACCCCGGGGGCGCTCACTGAAGCTTTCTTT
>NA|NA|TRBJ1-4|TRBV15
CATSRDYGGPGNEKLFF
TGTGCCACCAGCAGAGATTATGGCGGGCCAGGGAATGAAAAACTGTTTTTT
>many|NA|TRBJ2-3|TRBV7-7
CASSLNSGKSTDTQYF
TGTGCTAGCAGCTTAAACTCGGGAAAGAGCACAGATACGCAGTATTTT
>NA|NA|TRBJ1-2|TRBV5-8
CASSLDGPNYGYTF
TGTGCCAGCAGCTTAGACGGGCCCAACTATGGCTACACCTTC
>NA|NA|TRBJ1-2|TRBV5-1
CASSADHGYTF
TGCGCCAGCAGCGCCGACCACGGCTACACCTTC
>NA|TRBD2|TRBJ2-5|TRBV6-2/TRBV6-3
CASSYSKGGKRAGGPETQYF
TGTGCCAGCAGTTACTCGAAGGGGGGCAAGAGAGCGGGAGGGCCCGAGACCCAGTACTTC
>NA|NA|TRBJ1-1|TRBV30
CAWSRLGTEAFF
TGTGCCTGGAGCAGGTTGGGAACTGAAGCTTTCTTT
>NA|NA|TRBJ1-1|TRBV28
CASKGRDTEAFF
TGTGCCAGCAAGGGAAGGGACACTGAAGCTTTCTTT
>many|NA|TRBJ2-2|TRBV5-1
CASSINSFGELFF
TGCGCCAGCAGCATAAACTCATTCGGGGAGCTGTTTTTT
>many|NA|TRBJ2-1|TRBV7-2
CASSLVGGSNEQFF
TGTGCCAGCAGCTTAGTTGGGGGCAGCAATGAGCAGTTCTTC
>few|NA|TRBJ2-7|TRBV5-6
CASSLGPRYEQYF
TGTGCCAGCAGCTTAGGACCGAGATACGAGCAGTACTTC
>many|NA|TRBJ2-1|TRBV5-1
CASSLVVDNEQFF
TGCGCCAGCAGCTTGGTAGTCGACAATGAGCAGTTCTTC
>many|NA|TRBJ2-4|TRBV24-1
CATSDFVGNIQYF
TGTGCCACCAGTGATTTCGTCGGAAACATTCAGTACTTC
>NA|NA|TRBJ2-3|TRBV7-9
CASSLVGYTDTQYF
TGTGCCAGCAGCTTAGTCGGGTACACAGATACGCAGTATTTT
>NA|TRBD1|TRBJ2-3|TRBV5-1
CASTVGTGTRVADTQYF
TGCGCCAGCACCGTAGGGACAGGGACACGAGTAGCAGATACGCAGTATTTT
>many|TRBD1|TRBJ2-5|TRBV7-2
CASSFFDREETQYF
TGTGCCAGCAGCTTCTTTGACAGGGAAGAGACCCAGTACTTC
>few|NA|TRBJ2-7|TRBV28
CASSIDNEQYF
TGTGCCAGCAGTATAGATAACGAGCAGTACTTC
>few|NA|TRBJ2-5|TRBV5-1
CASSSRYQETQYF
TGCGCCAGCAGCTCTAGGTACCAAGAGACCCAGTACTTC
>medium-sized|NA|TRBJ2-2|TRBV9
CASSPQGLPGPNGELFF
TGTGCCAGCAGCCCTCAGGGCCTTCCGGGCCCTAACGGGGAGCTGTTTTTT
>few|TRBD2|TRBJ2-7|TRBV7-2
CASSFRLLTSGGYEQYF
TGTGCCAGCAGCTTCCGCCTACTTACTAGCGGGGGCTACGAGCAGTACTTC
>many|NA|TRBJ2-7|TRBV7-2
CASSLRRQQYF
TGTGCCAGCAGCTTAAGACGGCAGCAGTACTTC
>few|TRBD2|TRBJ2-3|TRBV10-3
CAISGVWTRRTDTQYF
TGTGCCATCAGTGGCGTATGGACTAGAAGAACGGATACGCAGTATTTT
>few|NA|TRBJ2-1|TRBV6-1
CASSPPGLNEQFF
TGTGCCAGCAGTCCACCCGGACTCAATGAGCAGTTCTTC
>few|NA|TRBJ2-1|TRBV4-3
CASSQYRFLATTLGSEQFF
TGCGCCAGCAGCCAATACCGGTTCCTAGCGACAACCTTGGGGAGTGAGCAGTTCTTC
>NA|NA|TRBJ2-7|TRBV11-2
CASSYPGRGPSYEQYF
TGTGCCAGCAGCTACCCTGGGAGGGGGCCTTCCTACGAGCAGTACTTC
>few|NA|TRBJ1-1|TRBV5-1
CASSLGGPEAFF
TGCGCCAGCAGCTTGGGGGGCCCTGAAGCTTTCTTT